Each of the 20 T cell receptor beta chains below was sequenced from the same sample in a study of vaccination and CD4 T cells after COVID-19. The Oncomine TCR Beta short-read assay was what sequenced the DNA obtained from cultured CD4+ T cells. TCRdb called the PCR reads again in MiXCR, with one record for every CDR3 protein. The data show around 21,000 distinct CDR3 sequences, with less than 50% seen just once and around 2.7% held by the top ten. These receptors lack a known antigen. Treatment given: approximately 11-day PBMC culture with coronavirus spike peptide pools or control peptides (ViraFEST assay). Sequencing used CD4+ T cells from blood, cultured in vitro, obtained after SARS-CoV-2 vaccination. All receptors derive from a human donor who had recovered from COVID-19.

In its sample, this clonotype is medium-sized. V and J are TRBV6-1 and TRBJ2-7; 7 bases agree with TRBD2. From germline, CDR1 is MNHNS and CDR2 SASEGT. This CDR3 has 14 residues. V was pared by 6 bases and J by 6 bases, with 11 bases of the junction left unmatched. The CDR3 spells CASRAPLAASEQYF. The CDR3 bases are TGTGCCAGCAGGGCCCCGCTAGCGGCCTCCGAGCAGTACTTC.

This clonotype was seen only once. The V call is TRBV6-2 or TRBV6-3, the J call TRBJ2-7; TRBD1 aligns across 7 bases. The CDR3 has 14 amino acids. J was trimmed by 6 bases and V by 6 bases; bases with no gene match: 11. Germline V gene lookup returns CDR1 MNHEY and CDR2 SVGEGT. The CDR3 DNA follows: TGTGCCAGCAGCTCCGGGACAGCCCCTGTCGAGCAGTACTTC. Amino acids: CASSSGTAPVEQYF.

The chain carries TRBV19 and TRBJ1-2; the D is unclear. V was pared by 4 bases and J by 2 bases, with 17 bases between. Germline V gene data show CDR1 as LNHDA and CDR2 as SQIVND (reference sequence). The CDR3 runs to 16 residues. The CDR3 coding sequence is TGTGCCAGTAGTAACCCCTCCGTTGAGAGGAACTATGGCTACACCTTC. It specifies CASSNPSVERNYGYTF.

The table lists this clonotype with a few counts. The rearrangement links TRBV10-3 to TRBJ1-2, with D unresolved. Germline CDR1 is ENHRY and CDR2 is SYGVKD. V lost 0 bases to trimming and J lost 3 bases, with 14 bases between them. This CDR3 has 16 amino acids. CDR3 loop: CAISESLGPTDYGYTF. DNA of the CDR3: TGTGCCATCAGTGAGTCGCTAGGACCGACGGACTATGGCTACACCTTC.

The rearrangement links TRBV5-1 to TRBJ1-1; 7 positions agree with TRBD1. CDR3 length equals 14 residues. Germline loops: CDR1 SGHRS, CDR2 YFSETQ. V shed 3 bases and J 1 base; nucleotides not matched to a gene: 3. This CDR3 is CASSSRQGNTEAFF. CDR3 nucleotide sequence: TGCGCCAGCAGCTCCCGACAGGGGAACACTGAAGCTTTCTTT.

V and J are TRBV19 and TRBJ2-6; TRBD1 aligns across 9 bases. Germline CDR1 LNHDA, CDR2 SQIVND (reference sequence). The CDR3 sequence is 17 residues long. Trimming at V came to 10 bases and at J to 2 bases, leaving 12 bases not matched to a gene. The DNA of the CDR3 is TGTGCCACCACCCCCGGGACAGGGATCGCTGGGGCCAACGTCCTGACTTTC. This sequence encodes CATTPGTGIAGANVLTF.

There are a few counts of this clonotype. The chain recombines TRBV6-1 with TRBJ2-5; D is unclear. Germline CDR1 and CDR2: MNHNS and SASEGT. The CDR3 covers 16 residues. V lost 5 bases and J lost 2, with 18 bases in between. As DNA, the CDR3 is TGTGCCAGCAGTATAAGGAATTCCCTTCCTCAAGAGACCCAGTACTTC. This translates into CASSIRNSLPQETQYF.

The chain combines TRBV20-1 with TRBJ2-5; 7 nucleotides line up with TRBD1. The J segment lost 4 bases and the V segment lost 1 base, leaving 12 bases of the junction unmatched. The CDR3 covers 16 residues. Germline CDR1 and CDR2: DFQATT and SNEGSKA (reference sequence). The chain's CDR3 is CSARAGTVYRSETQYF. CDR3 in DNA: TGCAGTGCTAGAGCGGGGACAGTTTATAGATCAGAGACCCAGTACTTC.

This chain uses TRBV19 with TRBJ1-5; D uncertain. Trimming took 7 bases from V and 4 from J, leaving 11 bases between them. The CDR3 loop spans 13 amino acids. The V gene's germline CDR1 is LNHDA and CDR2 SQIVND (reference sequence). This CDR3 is CASTVPPNQPQHF. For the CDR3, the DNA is TGTGCCAGTACGGTGCCCCCTAATCAGCCCCAGCATTTT.

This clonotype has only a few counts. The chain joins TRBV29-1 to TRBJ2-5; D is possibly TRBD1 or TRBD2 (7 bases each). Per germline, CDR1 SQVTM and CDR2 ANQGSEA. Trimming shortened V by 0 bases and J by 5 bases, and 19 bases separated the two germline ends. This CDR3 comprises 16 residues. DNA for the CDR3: TGCAGCGTTGAAGATACAGGGGCCTACGGGGGGGAGACCCAGTACTTC. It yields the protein CSVEDTGAYGGETQYF.

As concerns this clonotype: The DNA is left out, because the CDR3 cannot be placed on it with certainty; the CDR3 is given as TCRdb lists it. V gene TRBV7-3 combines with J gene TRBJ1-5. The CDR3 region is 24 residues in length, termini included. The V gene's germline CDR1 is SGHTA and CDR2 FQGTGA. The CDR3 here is CASSLTPSGRLLRAVLRAGQPQHF.

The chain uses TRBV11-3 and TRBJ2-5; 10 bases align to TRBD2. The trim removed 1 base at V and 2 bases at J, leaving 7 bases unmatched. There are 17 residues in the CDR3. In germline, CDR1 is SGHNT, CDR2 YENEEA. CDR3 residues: CASSLGGASGSQETQYF. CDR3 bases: TGTGCCAGCAGCTTAGGGGGGGCTAGCGGGAGTCAAGAGACCCAGTACTTC.

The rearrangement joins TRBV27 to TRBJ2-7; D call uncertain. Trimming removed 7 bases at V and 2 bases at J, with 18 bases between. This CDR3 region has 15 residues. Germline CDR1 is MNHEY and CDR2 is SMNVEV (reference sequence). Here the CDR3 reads CASTRRADSTYEQYF. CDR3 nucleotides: TGTGCCAGCACCAGAAGGGCGGATTCTACCTACGAGCAGTACTTC.

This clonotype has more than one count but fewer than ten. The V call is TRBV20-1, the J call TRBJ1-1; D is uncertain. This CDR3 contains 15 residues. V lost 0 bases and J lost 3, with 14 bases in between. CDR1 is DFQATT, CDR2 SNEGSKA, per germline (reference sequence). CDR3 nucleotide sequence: TGCAGTGCTAGAGATCCTCGGGTATCACACACTGAAGCTTTCTTT. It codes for CSARDPRVSHTEAFF.

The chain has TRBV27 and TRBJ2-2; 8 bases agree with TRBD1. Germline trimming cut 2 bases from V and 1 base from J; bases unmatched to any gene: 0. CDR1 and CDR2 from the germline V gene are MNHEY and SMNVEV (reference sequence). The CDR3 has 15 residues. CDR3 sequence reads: CASSLTGGNTGELFF. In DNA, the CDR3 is TGTGCCAGCAGTTTAACAGGGGGGAACACCGGGGAGCTGTTTTTT.

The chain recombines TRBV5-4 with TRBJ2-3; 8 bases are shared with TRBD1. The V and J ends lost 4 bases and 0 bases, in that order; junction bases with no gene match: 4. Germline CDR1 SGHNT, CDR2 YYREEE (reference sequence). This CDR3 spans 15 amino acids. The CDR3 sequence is CASSPRQGSTDTQYF. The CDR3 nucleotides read TGTGCCAGCAGCCCAAGACAGGGGAGCACAGATACGCAGTATTTT.

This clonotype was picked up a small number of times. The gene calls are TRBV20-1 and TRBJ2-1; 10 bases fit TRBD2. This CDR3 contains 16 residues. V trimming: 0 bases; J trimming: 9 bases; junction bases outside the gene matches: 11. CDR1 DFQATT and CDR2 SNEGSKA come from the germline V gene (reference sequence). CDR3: CSARDLKTSGLSEQFF. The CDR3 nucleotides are TGCAGTGCTAGAGATTTGAAGACTAGCGGGTTGAGTGAGCAGTTCTTC.

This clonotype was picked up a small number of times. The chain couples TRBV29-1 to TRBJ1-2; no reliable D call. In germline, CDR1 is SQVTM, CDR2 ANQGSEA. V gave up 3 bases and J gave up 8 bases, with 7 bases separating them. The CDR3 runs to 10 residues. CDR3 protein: CSVEPAGYTF. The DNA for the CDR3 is TGCAGCGTTGAGCCAGCCGGCTACACCTTC.

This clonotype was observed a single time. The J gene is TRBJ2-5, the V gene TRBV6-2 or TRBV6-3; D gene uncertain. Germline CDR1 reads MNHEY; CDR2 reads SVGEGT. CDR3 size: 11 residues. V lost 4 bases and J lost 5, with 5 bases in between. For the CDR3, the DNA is TGTGCCAGCAGTTCCAGGGAGACCCAGTACTTC. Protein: CASSSRETQYF.

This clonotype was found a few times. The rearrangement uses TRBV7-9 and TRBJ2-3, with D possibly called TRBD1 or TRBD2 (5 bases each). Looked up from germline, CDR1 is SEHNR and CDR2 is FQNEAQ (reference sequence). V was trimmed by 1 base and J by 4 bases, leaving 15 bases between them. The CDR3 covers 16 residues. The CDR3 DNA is TGTGCCAGCAGCTTAGTTTCTCTGGGGGTGGCAGATACGCAGTATTTT. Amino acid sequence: CASSLVSLGVADTQYF.